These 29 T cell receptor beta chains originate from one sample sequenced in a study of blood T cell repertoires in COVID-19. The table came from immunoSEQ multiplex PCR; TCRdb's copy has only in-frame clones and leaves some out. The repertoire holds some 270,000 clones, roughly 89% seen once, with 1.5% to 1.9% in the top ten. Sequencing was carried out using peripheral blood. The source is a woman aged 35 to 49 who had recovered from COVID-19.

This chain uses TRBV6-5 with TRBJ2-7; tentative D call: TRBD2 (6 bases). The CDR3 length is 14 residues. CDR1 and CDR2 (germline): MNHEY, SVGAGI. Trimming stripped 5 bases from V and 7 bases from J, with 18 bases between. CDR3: CASSPRRASSEQYF. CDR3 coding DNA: TGTGCCAGCAGTCCCCGGAGGGCGAGTAGTGAGCAGTACTTC.

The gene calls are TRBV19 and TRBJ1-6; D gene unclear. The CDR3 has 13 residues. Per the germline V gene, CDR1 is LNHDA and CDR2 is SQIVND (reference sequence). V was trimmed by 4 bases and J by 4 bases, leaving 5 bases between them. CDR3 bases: TGTGCCAGTAGTACCTCTTATAATTCACCCCTCCACTTT. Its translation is CASSTSYNSPLHF.

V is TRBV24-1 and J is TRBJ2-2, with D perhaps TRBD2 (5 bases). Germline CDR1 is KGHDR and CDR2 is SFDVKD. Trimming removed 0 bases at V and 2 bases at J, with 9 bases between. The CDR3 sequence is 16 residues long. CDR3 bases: TGTGCCACCAGTGATTTGGGGAGTCTTAACACCGGGGAGCTGTTTTTT. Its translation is CATSDLGSLNTGELFF.

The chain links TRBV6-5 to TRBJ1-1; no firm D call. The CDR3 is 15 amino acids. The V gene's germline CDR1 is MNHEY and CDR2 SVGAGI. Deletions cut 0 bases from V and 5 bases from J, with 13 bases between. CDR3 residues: CASSYSPGVTTEAFF. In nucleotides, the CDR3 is TGTGCCAGCAGTTACTCGCCGGGAGTAACAACTGAAGCTTTCTTT.

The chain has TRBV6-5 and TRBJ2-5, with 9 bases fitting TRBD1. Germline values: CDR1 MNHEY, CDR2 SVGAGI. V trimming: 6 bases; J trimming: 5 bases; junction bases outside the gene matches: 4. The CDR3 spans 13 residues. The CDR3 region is CASRTGQGETQYF. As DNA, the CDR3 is TGTGCCAGCAGGACGGGACAGGGTGAGACCCAGTACTTC.

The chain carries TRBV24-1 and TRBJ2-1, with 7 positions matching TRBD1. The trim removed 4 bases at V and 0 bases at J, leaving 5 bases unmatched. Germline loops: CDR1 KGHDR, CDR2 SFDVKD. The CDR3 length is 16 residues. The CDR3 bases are TGTGCCACCAGTGACGGACAGGCTGGCTCCTACAATGAGCAGTTCTTC. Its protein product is CATSDGQAGSYNEQFF.

The DNA for the CDR3 is TGTGCCAGCAGTCCCGGACCCTTTTTAGCGGGGGCTAGCAATGAGCAGTTCTTC. Protein sequence: CASSPGPFLAGASNEQFF. V is TRBV28 and J is TRBJ2-1; 9 bases are a match to TRBD2. In germline, CDR1 is MDHEN, CDR2 SYDVKM. The CDR3 is made up of 18 amino acids. Unmatched junction bases numbered 17, after V lost 5 bases and J lost 6 bases. Filled out from reference TRBV28 and TRBJ2-1, the complete variable domain reads DVKVTQSSRYLVKRTGEKVFLECVQDMDHENMFWYRQDPGLGLRLIYFSYDVKMKEKGDIPEGYSVSREKKERFSLILESASTNQTSMYLCASSPGPFLAGASNEQFFGPGTRLTVL.

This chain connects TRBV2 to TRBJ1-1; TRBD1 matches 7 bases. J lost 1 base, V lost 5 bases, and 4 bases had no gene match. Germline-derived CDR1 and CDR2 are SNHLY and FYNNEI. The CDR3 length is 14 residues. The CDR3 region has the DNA TGTGCCAGCAGTCGGGACAGCCAGAACACTGAAGCTTTCTTT. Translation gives CASSRDSQNTEAFF.

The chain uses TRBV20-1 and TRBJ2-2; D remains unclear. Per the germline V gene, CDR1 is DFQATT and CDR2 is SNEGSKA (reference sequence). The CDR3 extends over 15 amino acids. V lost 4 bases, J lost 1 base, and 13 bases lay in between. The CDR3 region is CSATDHLKNTGELFF. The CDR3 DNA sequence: TGCAGTGCTACTGATCACTTAAAGAACACCGGGGAGCTGTTTTTT.

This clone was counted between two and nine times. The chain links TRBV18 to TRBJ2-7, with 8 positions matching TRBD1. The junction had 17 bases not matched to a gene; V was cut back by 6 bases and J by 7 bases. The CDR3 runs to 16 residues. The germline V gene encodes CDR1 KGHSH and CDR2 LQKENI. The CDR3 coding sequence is TGTGCCAGCTCCCCGGGGGCAGGGGGCTTGTTACGAGAGCAGTACTTC. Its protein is CASSPGAGGLLREQYF.

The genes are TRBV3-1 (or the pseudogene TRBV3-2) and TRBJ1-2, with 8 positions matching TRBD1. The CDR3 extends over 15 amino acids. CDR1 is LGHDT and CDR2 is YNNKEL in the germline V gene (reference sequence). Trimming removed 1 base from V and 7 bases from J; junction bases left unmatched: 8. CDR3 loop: CASSQVYRGYGGYTF. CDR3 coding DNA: TGTGCCAGCAGCCAAGTGTACAGGGGGTACGGTGGCTACACCTTC.

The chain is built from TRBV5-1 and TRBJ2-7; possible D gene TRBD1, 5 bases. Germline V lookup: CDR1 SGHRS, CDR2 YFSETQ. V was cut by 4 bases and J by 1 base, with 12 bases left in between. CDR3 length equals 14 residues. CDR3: CASSLQTDSYEQYF. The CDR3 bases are TGCGCCAGCAGCCTGCAGACAGATTCCTACGAGCAGTACTTC.

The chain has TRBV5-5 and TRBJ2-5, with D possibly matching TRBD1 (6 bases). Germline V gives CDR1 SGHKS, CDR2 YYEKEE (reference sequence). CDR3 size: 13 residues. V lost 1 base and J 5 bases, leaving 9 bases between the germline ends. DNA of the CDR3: TGTGCCAGCAGCTTGAACAGGGCGGAGACCCAGTACTTC. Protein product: CASSLNRAETQYF.

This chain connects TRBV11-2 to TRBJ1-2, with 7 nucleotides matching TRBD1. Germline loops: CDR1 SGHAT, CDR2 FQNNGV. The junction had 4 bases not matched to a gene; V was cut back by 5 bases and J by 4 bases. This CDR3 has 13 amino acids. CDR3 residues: CASSRGQIYGYTF. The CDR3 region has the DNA TGTGCCAGCAGCCGGGGACAGATCTATGGCTACACCTTC.

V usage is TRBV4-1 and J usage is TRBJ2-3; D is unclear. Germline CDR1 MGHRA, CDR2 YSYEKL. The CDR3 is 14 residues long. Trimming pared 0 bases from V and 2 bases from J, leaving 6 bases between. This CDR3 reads CASSQERLTDTQYF. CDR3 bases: TGCGCCAGCAGCCAAGAGCGGCTCACAGATACGCAGTATTTT.

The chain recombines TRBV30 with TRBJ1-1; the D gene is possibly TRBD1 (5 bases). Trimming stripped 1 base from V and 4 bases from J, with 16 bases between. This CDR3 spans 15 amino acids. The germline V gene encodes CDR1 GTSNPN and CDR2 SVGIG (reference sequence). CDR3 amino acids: CAWSGTLTFPTEAFF. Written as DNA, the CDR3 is TGTGCCTGGAGTGGGACACTCACTTTCCCCACTGAAGCTTTCTTT.

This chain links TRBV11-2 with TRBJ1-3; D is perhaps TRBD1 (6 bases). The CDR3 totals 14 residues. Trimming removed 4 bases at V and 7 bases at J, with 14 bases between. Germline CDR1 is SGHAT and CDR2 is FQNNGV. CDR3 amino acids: CASSSGDHRNTIYF. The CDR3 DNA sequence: TGTGCCAGCAGCTCAGGGGACCACCGGAACACCATATATTTT.

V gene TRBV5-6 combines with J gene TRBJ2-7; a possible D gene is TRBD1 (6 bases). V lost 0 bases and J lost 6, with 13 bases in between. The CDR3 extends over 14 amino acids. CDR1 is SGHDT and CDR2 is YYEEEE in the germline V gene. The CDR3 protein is CASSLGRRGREQYF. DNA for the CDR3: TGTGCCAGCAGCTTGGGCCGCAGGGGCCGCGAGCAGTACTTC.

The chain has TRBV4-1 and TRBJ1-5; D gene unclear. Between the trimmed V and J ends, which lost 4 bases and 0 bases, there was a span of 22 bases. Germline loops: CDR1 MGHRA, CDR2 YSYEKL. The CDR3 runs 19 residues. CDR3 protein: CASSPPSLGGRDSNQPQHF. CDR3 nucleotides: TGCGCCAGCAGCCCACCCTCCCTCGGTGGGCGGGATAGCAATCAGCCCCAGCATTTT.

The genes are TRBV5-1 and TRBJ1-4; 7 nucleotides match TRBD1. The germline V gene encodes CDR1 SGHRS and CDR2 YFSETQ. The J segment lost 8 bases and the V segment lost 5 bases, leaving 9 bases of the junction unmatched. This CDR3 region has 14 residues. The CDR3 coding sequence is TGCGCCAGCAGTCGGGACAGCCCAAGGGAAAAACTGTTTTTT. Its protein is CASSRDSPREKLFF.

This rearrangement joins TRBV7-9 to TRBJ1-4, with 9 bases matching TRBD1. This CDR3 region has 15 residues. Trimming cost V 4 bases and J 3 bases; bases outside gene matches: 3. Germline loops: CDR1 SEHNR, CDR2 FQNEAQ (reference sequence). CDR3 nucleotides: TGTGCCAGCAGCTCACAGGGGGCTGCTAATGAAAAACTGTTTTTT. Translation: CASSSQGAANEKLFF.

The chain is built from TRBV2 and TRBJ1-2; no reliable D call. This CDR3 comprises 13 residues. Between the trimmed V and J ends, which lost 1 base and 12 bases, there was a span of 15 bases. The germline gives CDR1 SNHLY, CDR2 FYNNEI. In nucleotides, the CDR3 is TGTGCCAGCAGTGAAGAACGTGAGGTTGGAGACACCTTC. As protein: CASSEEREVGDTF.

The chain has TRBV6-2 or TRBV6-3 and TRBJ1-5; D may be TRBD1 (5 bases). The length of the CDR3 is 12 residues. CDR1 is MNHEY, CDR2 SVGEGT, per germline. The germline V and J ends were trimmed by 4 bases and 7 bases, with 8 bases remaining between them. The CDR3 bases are TGTGCCAGCAGTTCCAGGGTCCAGCCCCAGCATTTT. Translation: CASSSRVQPQHF.

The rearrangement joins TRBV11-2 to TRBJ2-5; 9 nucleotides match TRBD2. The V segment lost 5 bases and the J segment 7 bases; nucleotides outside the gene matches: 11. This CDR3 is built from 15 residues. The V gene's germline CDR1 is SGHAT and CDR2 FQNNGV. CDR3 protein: CASSPNSGGWGTQYF. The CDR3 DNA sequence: TGTGCCAGCAGCCCAAACAGCGGGGGGTGGGGGACCCAGTACTTC.

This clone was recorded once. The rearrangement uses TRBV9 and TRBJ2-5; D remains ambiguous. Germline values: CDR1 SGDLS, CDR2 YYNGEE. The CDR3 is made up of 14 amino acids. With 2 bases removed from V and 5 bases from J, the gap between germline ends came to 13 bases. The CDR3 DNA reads TGTGCCAGCAGCGTGGGCTCGGCTCGGGAGACCCAGTACTTC. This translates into CASSVGSARETQYF. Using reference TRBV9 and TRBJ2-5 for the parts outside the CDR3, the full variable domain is DSGVTQTPKHLITATGQRVTLRCSPRSGDLSVYWYQQSLDQGLQFLIQYYNGEERAKGNILERFSAQQFPDLHSELNLSSLELGDSALYFCASSVGSARETQYFGPGTRLLVL.

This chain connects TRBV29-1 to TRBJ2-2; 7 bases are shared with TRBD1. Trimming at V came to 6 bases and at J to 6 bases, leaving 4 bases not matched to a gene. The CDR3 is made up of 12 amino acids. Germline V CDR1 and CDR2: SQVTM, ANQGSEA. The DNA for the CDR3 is TGCAGCGTCGGAACAGGGGCCGGGGAGCTGTTTTTT. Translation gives CSVGTGAGELFF.

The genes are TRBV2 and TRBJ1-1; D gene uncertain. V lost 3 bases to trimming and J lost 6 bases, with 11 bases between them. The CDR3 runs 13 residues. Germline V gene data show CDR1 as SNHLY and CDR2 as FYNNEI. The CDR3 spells CASSDLGYAEAFF. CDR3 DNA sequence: TGTGCCAGCAGTGATCTCGGGTACGCTGAAGCTTTCTTT.

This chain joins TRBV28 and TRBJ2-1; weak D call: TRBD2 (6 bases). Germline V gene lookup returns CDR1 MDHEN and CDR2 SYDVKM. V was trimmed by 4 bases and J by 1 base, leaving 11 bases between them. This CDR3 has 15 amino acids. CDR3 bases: TGTGCCAGCAGTTCCTCCGGGACTTCCTACAATGAGCAGTTCTTC. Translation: CASSSSGTSYNEQFF.

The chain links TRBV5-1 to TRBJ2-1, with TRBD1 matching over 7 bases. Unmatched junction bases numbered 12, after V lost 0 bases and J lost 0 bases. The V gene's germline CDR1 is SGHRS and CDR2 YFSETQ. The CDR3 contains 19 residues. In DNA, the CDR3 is TGCGCCAGCAGCTTGGGGCGACAGGGTTTTCTTAGCTCCTACAATGAGCAGTTCTTC. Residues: CASSLGRQGFLSSYNEQFF.